This T cell receptor beta chain is drawn from a study of monozygotic twins with inflammatory bowel disease. UMIs with a 6-nucleotide sample barcode were added by template switching. From the 5' RACE reads, TCRdb lists one entry per CDR3 protein and no DNA. Here the sample table reports approximately 420,000 distinct CDR3 sequences. This CDR3 has 13 residues. CDR1 is MNHEY, CDR2 SMNVEV, per germline (reference sequence). The receptor was isolated from a human donor with ulcerative colitis or Crohn's disease, or a healthy co-twin of an affected twin (not recorded which). This sequence joins TRBV27 and TRBJ2-5; TCRdb reports TRBD2, a call that lacks DNA to check it against. The sequencing sample was made of blood. The CDR3 loop reads CASSRTRQETQYF.